These 5 T cell receptor beta chains were all obtained from the same sample, sequenced in a study of T cells in narcolepsy. TCRdb keeps only in-frame clones here, not all; method: immunoSEQ multiplex PCR. The table includes 13,000 or so clones, about 89% detected once. The sample consisted of CD45RA- memory CD4+ T cells from PBMCs. These receptor sequences come from a human donor with narcolepsy.

DNA of the CDR3: TGTGCCAGCAGCCTCCGCAGCGGGAGGGGTTTCACAGATACGCAGTATTTT. Translation: CASSLRSGRGFTDTQYF. The chain carries TRBV7-2 and TRBJ2-3, with TRBD2 identical over 10 bases. This CDR3 spans 17 amino acids. CDR1 is SGHTA, CDR2 FQGNSA, per germline. J gave up 2 bases and V 5 bases, and 10 bases lay outside the gene matches.

The chain is built from TRBV13 and TRBJ2-1, with 14 bases fitting TRBD2. The CDR3 consists of 17 residues. V lost 3 bases and J lost 10; bases outside the gene matches: 11. Per germline, CDR1 PRHDT and CDR2 FYEKMQ (reference sequence). DNA for the CDR3: TGTGCCAGCAGCTTCGGGACTAGCGGGAGATTGATTCGGGAGCAGTTCTTC. Protein: CASSFGTSGRLIREQFF.

The chain has TRBV28 and TRBJ2-5; 8 bases fit TRBD1. The germline V gene has CDR1 MDHEN and CDR2 SYDVKM. V was clipped by 4 bases and J by 1 base; unmatched bases: 8. There are 16 residues in the CDR3. CDR3 nucleotide sequence: TGTGCCAGCAGTTCCCGACAGGGGTCCCCCCAAGAGACCCAGTACTTC. Its protein product is CASSSRQGSPQETQYF.

The CDR3 loop reads CASTSTQVFEAFF. In nucleotides, the CDR3 is TGTGCCAGCACTTCTACTCAGGTGTTTGAAGCTTTCTTT. J is TRBJ1-1 and V is TRBV28; D ambiguous. CDR1 and CDR2 (germline): MDHEN, SYDVKM. Trimming left V 7 bases short and J 7 bases short, with 16 bases between. The CDR3 runs 13 residues.

The chain joins TRBV6-1 to TRBJ2-7; D gene uncertain. V gave up 4 bases and J gave up 2 bases, with 12 bases separating them. CDR3 size: 14 residues. Germline values: CDR1 MNHNS, CDR2 SASEGT. The CDR3 is CASSGFSGTYEQYF. The CDR3 DNA follows: TGTGCCAGCAGTGGATTTTCAGGTACCTACGAGCAGTACTTC.